This T cell receptor (beta chain) originates from a study of cytomegalovirus exposure and HLA in healthy donors. Background on the study: Among 350 to 500 genotyped donors, 65% to 90% fell in the Caucasian-associated ancestry cluster. Study-level findings and limits: Most TCR beta V segments were productive about 87% or about 30% of the time in an earlier analysis. An analysis that came later showed most CMV-associated TCR beta chains appearing HLA-restricted. Later, an analysis found that common viral pathogens appeared to be linked with several of the most significant clusters.

The CDR3 is 13 amino acids. Trimming cost V 6 bases and J 1 base, with 10 bases left between them. The V gene's germline CDR1 is SGHNT and CDR2 YYREEE (reference sequence). As regards this clone: What it binds is not known.

The PCR employed 60 Vbeta primers together with 13 Jbeta primers. This table comes from immunoSEQ multiplex PCR, and its TCRdb copy is limited to in-frame clones, with some not included. There are about 39,000 clones in the sample, with just under 4% held by the top ten. This sequence originates from a male donor in good health and CMV-seronegative. Sequencing used PBMCs. The chain is built from TRBV5-4 and TRBJ1-2; possibly TRBD1 for D (5 bases). The CDR3 sequence: CASMGGVNYGYTF. The CDR3 nucleotides read TGTGCCAGCATGGGAGGGGTTAACTATGGCTACACCTTC. Together with reference TRBV5-4 and TRBJ1-2, the CDR3 gives the full variable domain: ETGVTQSPTHLIKTRGQQVTLRCSSQSGHNTVSWYQQALGQGPQFIFQYYREEENGRGNFPPRFSGLQFPNYSSELNVNALELDDSALYLCASMGGVNYGYTFGSGTRLTVV.